This entry features one TCR beta chain sequence. This CDR3 has 16 amino acids. CDR1 MDHEN and CDR2 SYDVKM come from the germline V gene. Losses at the gene ends were 2 bases for V and 5 bases for J; bases not matched to a gene: 7. This entry is derived from a study of T cells in Graves' hyperthyroidism and ophthalmopathy. Study in general: Peripheral blood specimens were obtained at initial diagnosis, prior to any treatment.

Using RNA transcripts as the source, TCR beta CDR3 regions were amplified. HTBI primers were the set used in a first-round RT-PCR of the TCR CDR3. Each CDR3 protein gets one entry after TCRdb re-called the multiplex PCR reads with MiXCR. The profile shows roughly 750,000 distinct CDR3 sequences, roughly 15% of them singletons. The rearrangement links TRBV28 to TRBJ2-2; 8 bases align to TRBD2. This TCR was sampled from a young man with Graves' hyperthyroidism. Sequencing was performed on blood. In DNA form, the CDR3 reads TGTGCCAGCAGTTTAAAAGCGGGAGTAGGGACCGGGGAGCTGTTTTTT. Amino acids: CASSLKAGVGTGELFF.